The rows below give T cell receptor beta chains drawn from one sample of a study of cytomegalovirus exposure and HLA in healthy donors. TCRdb's copy holds only in-frame clones and misses some; the assay was immunoSEQ multiplex PCR. This sample contains 30,000 to 35,000 clones. The sequenced sample was PBMCs. These receptors originate from a woman in her thirties or forties in good health and CMV-seropositive. Each CDR3 is given with its conserved first and last residue. The D gene is left open where the match is weak. Clone size is not always given. Where it is, it says once, few, many or a class for expanded clones.

d_gene	v_gene	j_gene	abundance	CDR3aa	CDR3nt
TRBD2	TRBV10-3	TRBJ2-2	-	CAIGPSGTKLGGELFF	TGTGCCATAGGCCCTAGCGGAACCAAATTGGGCGGGGAGCTGTTTTTT
-	TRBV30	TRBJ1-5	-	CAWSAGVIGPTRGQPQHF	TGTGCCTGGAGTGCGGGGGTAATAGGACCGACAAGAGGTCAGCCCCAGCATTTT
TRBD1	TRBV14	TRBJ1-4	-	CASSFWDRANEKLFF	TGTGCCAGCAGCTTTTGGGACAGGGCTAATGAAAAACTGTTTTTT
-	TRBV28	TRBJ1-2	-	CASSSRDTIRFYGYTF	TGTGCCAGCAGTAGCCGGGACACCATAAGATTCTATGGCTACACCTTC
TRBD1	TRBV4-1	TRBJ2-6	-	CASSQVYGQGARGANVLTF	TGCGCCAGCAGCCAAGTATATGGACAGGGGGCGAGAGGGGCCAACGTCCTGACTTTC
TRBD1	TRBV28	TRBJ1-5	-	CASRDPGGGQPQHF	TGTGCCAGCAGGGACCCAGGGGGCGGGCAGCCCCAGCATTTT
-	TRBV28	TRBJ2-3	-	CASSPSVSLIDTDTQYF	TGTGCCAGCAGTCCCTCCGTATCCTTAATAGACACAGATACGCAGTATTTT
TRBD1	TRBV9	TRBJ1-2	-	CASSSRTGNYGYTF	TGTGCCAGCAGCTCCCGGACAGGGAACTATGGCTACACCTTC
TRBD1	TRBV28	TRBJ2-2	-	CASSLPGQGYTGELFF	TGTGCCAGCAGTTTACCCGGACAGGGTTACACCGGGGAGCTGTTTTTT
-	TRBV27	TRBJ1-6	-	CASSSYVIGEGSPLHF	TGTGCCAGCAGTTCGTACGTAATAGGGGAAGGTTCACCCCTCCACTTT
-	TRBV20-1	TRBJ2-7	-	CSAGDSYEQYF	TGCAGTGCGGGGGACTCCTACGAGCAGTACTTC
-	TRBV19	TRBJ2-1	-	CASSPSPASNEQFF	TGTGCCAGTAGCCCAAGCCCCGCTAGCAATGAGCAGTTCTTC
-	TRBV5-1	TRBJ1-2	-	CASSPPGYTRGYTF	TGCGCCAGCAGCCCACCGGGGTATACTCGTGGCTACACCTTC
-	TRBV28	TRBJ1-1	-	CASSFSGLVNTEAFF	TGTGCCAGCAGTTTTAGCGGGTTGGTGAACACTGAAGCTTTCTTT
TRBD1	TRBV29-1	TRBJ1-2	-	CSAPGQGPNGYTF	TGCAGCGCTCCGGGACAGGGTCCAAATGGCTACACCTTC
TRBD1	TRBV6-1	TRBJ2-2	-	CASSTGARGTGELFF	TGTGCCAGCAGTACAGGGGCCAGGGGAACCGGGGAGCTGTTTTTT
-	TRBV7-2	TRBJ2-7	-	CASSFSPGEQYF	TGTGCCAGCAGCTTTTCCCCGGGGGAGCAGTACTTC
-	TRBV5-1	TRBJ2-5	-	CASSPGTEQETQYF	TGCGCCAGCAGCCCGGGGACTGAGCAAGAGACCCAGTACTTC
TRBD1	TRBV14	TRBJ1-1	-	CASSQAKGRGHTEAFF	TGTGCCAGCAGCCAAGCAAAGGGAAGGGGGCACACTGAAGCTTTCTTT
-	TRBV5-1	TRBJ1-1	-	CASSLGGGETEAFF	TGCGCCAGCAGCCTGGGGGGGGGAGAGACTGAAGCTTTCTTT
-	TRBV5-1	TRBJ2-3	-	CASSLNWGGDTQYF	TGCGCCAGCAGCTTGAATTGGGGAGGCGATACGCAGTATTTT
TRBD2	TRBV27	TRBJ2-7	-	CASSPGGVHYEQYF	TGTGCCAGCAGTCCGGGGGGAGTCCACTACGAGCAGTACTTC
TRBD2	TRBV27	TRBJ2-1	-	CASTPGLVNEQFF	TGTGCCAGCACTCCGGGACTAGTCAATGAGCAGTTCTTC
TRBD2	TRBV30	TRBJ2-5	-	CAWSALAGDVTQYF	TGTGCCTGGAGTGCACTAGCGGGAGATGTGACCCAGTACTTC
-	TRBV14	TRBJ2-5	-	CASSQGGGTQYF	TGTGCCAGCAGCCAAGGAGGGGGGACCCAGTACTTC
TRBD1	TRBV5-1	TRBJ2-7	-	CASNLGGTGPYEQYF	TGCGCCAGCAACCTAGGGGGGACAGGTCCCTACGAGCAGTACTTC
TRBD1	TRBV30	TRBJ1-5	-	CAWSIFQGAVNQPQHF	TGTGCCTGGAGCATTTTCCAGGGGGCGGTCAATCAGCCCCAGCATTTT
-	TRBV27	TRBJ2-4	-	CASTPPGLLNIQYF	TGTGCCAGCACCCCCCCAGGCCTTTTAAACATTCAGTACTTC
-	TRBV7-9	TRBJ1-2	-	CASSSGLYGYTF	TGTGCCAGCAGCTCGGGACTGTATGGCTACACCTTC
TRBD1	TRBV6-1	TRBJ1-1	-	CATLTGLNTEAFF	TGTGCCACCTTGACAGGGTTGAACACTGAAGCTTTCTTT
TRBD2	TRBV9	TRBJ2-3	-	CASTAGTSGGTDTQYF	TGTGCCAGCACCGCTGGGACTAGCGGGGGGACAGATACGCAGTATTTT
TRBD2	TRBV6-5	TRBJ2-5	-	CASMGLAGRETQYF	TGTGCCAGCATGGGGCTAGCGGGACGGGAGACCCAGTACTTC
-	TRBV6-4	TRBJ2-3	-	CASSERADTDTQYF	TGTGCCAGCAGTGAACGAGCGGACACAGATACGCAGTATTTT
-	TRBV5-1	TRBJ1-1	-	CASSLTGGGSTEAFF	TGCGCCAGCAGCTTAACAGGAGGAGGGAGCACTGAAGCTTTCTTT
TRBD1	TRBV6-1	TRBJ1-5	-	CASSEDRGGQPQHF	TGTGCCAGCAGTGAGGACAGGGGTGGTCAGCCCCAGCATTTT
TRBD1	TRBV28	TRBJ1-5	-	CASRRGGSSQPQHF	TGTGCCAGCAGGAGAGGGGGCTCATCGCAGCCCCAGCATTTT
-	TRBV7-6	TRBJ1-2	-	CASSLGLGDYGYTF	TGTGCCAGCAGCTTAGGCTTAGGGGACTATGGCTACACCTTC
-	TRBV6-1	TRBJ1-5	-	CASSDRDPSPQHF	TGTGCCAGCAGTGACCGGGATCCGTCGCCCCAGCATTTT
-	TRBV6-4	TRBJ2-4	-	CASSDSAENIQYF	TGTGCCAGCAGTGACTCGGCAGAAAACATTCAGTACTTC
TRBD2	TRBV14	TRBJ2-1	medium-sized	CASSQDGRESNEQFF	TGTGCCAGCAGCCAAGATGGGCGGGAGAGCAATGAGCAGTTCTTC
-	TRBV6-5	TRBJ2-7	-	CASSYGRSSYEQYF	TGTGCCAGCAGTTATGGCCGGAGCTCCTACGAGCAGTACTTC
-	TRBV6-6	TRBJ1-2	-	CASSYIQGANYGYTF	TGTGCCAGCAGTTACATACAGGGTGCTAACTATGGCTACACCTTC
-	TRBV7-2	TRBJ2-7	-	CASSLVGGSYEQYF	TGTGCCAGCAGCTTAGTTGGCGGCTCCTACGAGCAGTACTTC
TRBD2	TRBV2	TRBJ2-5	-	CASSAPSGETQYF	TGTGCCAGCAGTGCCCCTAGCGGGGAAACCCAGTACTTC
TRBD1	TRBV6-5	TRBJ1-1	-	CASSYDRTGTEAFF	TGTGCCAGCAGTTACGATCGGACAGGGACTGAAGCTTTCTTT
-	TRBV2	TRBJ2-3	-	CASSEVAGDTNTQYF	TGTGCCAGCAGTGAGGTTGCAGGGGATACGAATACGCAGTATTTT
TRBD2	TRBV6-5	TRBJ2-1	-	CASSYRGASGRNEQFF	TGTGCCAGCAGTTACCGCGGGGCTAGCGGGAGAAATGAGCAGTTCTTC
TRBD2	TRBV28	TRBJ2-4	-	CASSSHGTSGSKNIQYF	TGTGCCAGCAGTTCACACGGGACTAGCGGGAGCAAAAACATTCAGTACTTC
-	TRBV19	TRBJ2-7	-	CASSIAPSGFSYEQYF	TGTGCCAGTAGTATAGCCCCGTCAGGTTTCTCCTACGAGCAGTACTTC